The clone carrying this T cell receptor beta chain occurred many times. No antigen is known for it. The data derive from a study of T-cell reconstitution after alpha-beta-depleted transplantation in children. Whole-study results and caveats: One year post-transplant, T-cell counts and diversity were largely derived from T cells produced anew.

The CDR3 is made up of 14 amino acids. V trimming: 2 bases; J trimming: 2 bases; junction bases outside the gene matches: 3. Germline lookup yields CDR1 DFQATT and CDR2 SNEGSKA (reference sequence). Preparation of the TCRbeta library involved a method that used unique molecular identifiers. TCRdb called the PCR reads again in MiXCR, with one record for every CDR3 protein. This repertoire shows about 230,000 distinct CDR3 sequences, roughly 11% found once; its top ten account for 28%. The source of this sequence is a child younger than two with acute myeloid leukemia, due to receive a stem cell transplant. The sample here was PBMCs, taken before TCRalphabeta/CD19-depleted stem cell transplant. The genes are TRBV20-1 and TRBJ2-3, with 8 bases aligning to TRBD2. In DNA form, the CDR3 reads TGCAGTGCTAGAACTAGCGGAATCACAGATACGCAGTATTTT. Its protein product is CSARTSGITDTQYF.